Here is one T cell receptor (beta chain) with its context. Its antigen target is currently unknown. No base quality values were provided; no much bigger clone lies one nucleotide off. This entry is derived from a study of blood T cells in healthy people across ages (dated by TCRdb to between 2015 and 2016). In terms of the full investigation: Template switching captured roughly one uniquely barcoded TCR beta cDNA molecule per two T cells in model experiments. Using deep sequencing normalized with unique cDNA molecular identifiers, the study measured how TCR beta repertoire diversity changes with age. The donors were divided into four age groups: young (average approximately 15 years), middle-aged (over 35), aged (about 61) and long-lived (roughly 86). To avoid experimental bias, donors of different ages were spread randomly across the sequencing lanes. For two donors (one aged 18 to 29 and one aged 80 or older), the study analyzed two additional independent replicas of 1 million unique cDNA reads from the same blood draw.

The CDR3, from cysteine to phenylalanine, totals 17 residues. The sequence is cut down to CDR3 DNA, 51 bases in frame from base 1. Based on the germline V gene, the CDR1 and CDR2 sequences are ENHRY and SYGVKD. The V and J ends are trimmed by 4 bases and 0 bases, leaving 16 bases between them. Receptor amplification or capture employed 5' RACE. Sequenced using an Illumina HiSeq 2500. The second PCR ran for roughly 7 to 11 cycles and used a J-beta primer mix along with a sample-barcoded 5' primer. A template-switch 5' adaptor carrying 12 random nucleotides introduced a unique molecular identifier onto each TCR beta cDNA molecule. Each sample yielded at least 2.5 million CDR3-containing paired-end reads. The Mint cDNA synthesis kit, primed by a TRBC-specific oligonucleotide, was used to synthesize first-strand cDNA from all RNA. Following uracil-DNA glycosylase treatment, all cDNA underwent a first 18-cycle PCR with the universal primers M1SS and BC2_uni_R. The paper's data handling went like this. For normalization, 1 million high-quality reads were randomly selected from each sample, with every read carrying a distinct molecular identifier. Reads with shared molecular identifiers were discarded instead of being binned into consensus sequences. MiTCR, with a Q25 quality threshold and the strictest error-elimination algorithm, was used for CDR3 identification, clonotype clustering and error correction. A nonparametric unseen species model with Euler transformation was used to estimate lower-bound total TCR beta diversity. TCRdb itself trimmed the public reads at Q25 with fastp, ran MiXCR and retained productive beta chains. Rows matching on CDR3 protein sequence are summarized as one entry with the most common DNA and genes. These V and J calls derive from TCRdb rather than the authors' analysis. This sample gives 700,000 to 850,000 distinct CDR3 sequences in total; around half of them show up just once. In total, the top ten clones hold roughly 37% of the sample.

The study at large found these results: Because donor CMV infection status was unknown, age-related changes in expanded clonotypes were potentially confounded. Bulk unsorted PBMC profiling prevented conclusive comparison of naive and antigen-experienced compartments. Compared with the aged group, more naive CD4+ T cells, fewer expanded clones and increased TCR diversity were shown by the long-lived group, suggesting age selection. Total diversity estimates from one million sequenced T cells were considered lower bounds and underestimates. Observed TCR beta diversity per million T cells fell roughly linearly with age, and a significant reduction was already apparent by age around 40. A strong correlation was found between observed TCR beta diversity and the percentage of naive T cells measured by flow cytometry.

Donors were 35 to 40 systemically healthy Caucasian individuals from Russia aged 6 to 90 years. Roughly 10 milliliters of peripheral blood were collected from each donor into EDTA-treated Vacutainer tubes. Ficoll-Paque density-gradient centrifugation was used to isolate PBMCs, with at least 7 million per sample. Total RNA was extracted from PBMCs with Trizol reagent, with at least 6 micrograms obtained per sample. Naive CD45RAhigh/CD27high T cell percentages were measured by flow cytometry on a PBMC aliquot from every donor. The chain links TRBV10-3 with TRBJ2-1; the D element might be TRBD1 or TRBD2, as each aligns at 5 bases. The source material was blood. The receptor's source is a man of 80 years or more in good health. The CDR3 is CAISGGASLSSYNEQFF. The DNA sequence follows: TGTGCCATCAGTGGTGGGGCTAGCCTCAGCTCCTACAATGAGCAGTTCTTC.